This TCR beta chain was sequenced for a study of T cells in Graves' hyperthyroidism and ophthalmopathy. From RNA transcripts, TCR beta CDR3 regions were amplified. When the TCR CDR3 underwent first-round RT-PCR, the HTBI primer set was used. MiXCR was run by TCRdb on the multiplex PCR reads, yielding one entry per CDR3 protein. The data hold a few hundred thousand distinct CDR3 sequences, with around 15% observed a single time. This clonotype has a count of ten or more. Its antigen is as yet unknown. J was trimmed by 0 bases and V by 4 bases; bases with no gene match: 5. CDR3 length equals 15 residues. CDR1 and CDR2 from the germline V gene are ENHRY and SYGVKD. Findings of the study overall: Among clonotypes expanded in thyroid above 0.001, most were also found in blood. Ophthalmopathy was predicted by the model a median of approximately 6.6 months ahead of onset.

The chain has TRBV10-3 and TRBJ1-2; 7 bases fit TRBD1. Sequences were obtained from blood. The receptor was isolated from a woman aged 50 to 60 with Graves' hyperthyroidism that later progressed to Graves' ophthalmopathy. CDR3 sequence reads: CAISAGQDSNYGYTF. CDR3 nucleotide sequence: TGTGCCATCAGTGCAGGACAGGACTCTAACTATGGCTACACCTTC.